The sequence of this TCR beta chain was determined in a study of control samples from healthy donors and cancer patients. Data came from immunoSEQ multiplex PCR; TCRdb stores just in-frame clones and leaves some out. The sample lists almost 90,000 clones; around 85% were seen once. V was trimmed by 6 bases and J by 5 bases, leaving 11 bases between them. The CDR3 spans 13 residues. Source material: blood. The chain is built from TRBV12-3 or TRBV12-4 and TRBJ2-1, with D possibly being TRBD1 (6 bases). The clonotype originates from a middle-aged woman in good health. The CDR3 DNA follows: TGTGCCAGCAGCTCCAGGGGCGACAATGAGCAGTTCTTC. This encodes CASSSRGDNEQFF.